The 4 T cell receptor beta chains in this list originate from one sample, sequenced in a study of blood T cell repertoires in COVID-19. Using immunoSEQ multiplex PCR, the repertoire was profiled, and TCRdb retains in-frame clones only, with some absent. The repertoire holds 50,000 to 70,000 clones, roughly three quarters seen once, with approximately 20% in the top ten. The sequencing input was peripheral blood. These receptors were taken from a man aged 45-60 years with active or convalescent COVID-19.

The chain uses TRBV5-1 and TRBJ2-3; 13 bases map to TRBD2. There are 16 residues in the CDR3. After removal of 4 bases from V and 6 bases from J, the junction contained 8 bases not matched to a gene. The germline V gene has CDR1 SGHRS and CDR2 YFSETQ. The DNA for the CDR3 is TGCGCCAGCAGCCCGACTAGCGGGAGGCGTTTGGATACGCAGTATTTT. Translating gives CASSPTSGRRLDTQYF.

The genes are TRBV10-1 and TRBJ1-1; no definite D call. V lost 2 bases, J lost 3 bases, and 7 bases lay in between. This CDR3 is built from 13 residues. CDR1 and CDR2 from the germline V gene are WNHNN and SYGVQD (reference sequence). The CDR3 reads CASSEGGYTEAFF. The CDR3 nucleotides read TGCGCCAGCAGTGAGGGAGGGTACACTGAAGCTTTCTTT.

This clone was observed a handful of times. The rearrangement links TRBV28 to TRBJ1-2; D uncertain. The germline V gene has CDR1 MDHEN and CDR2 SYDVKM. This CDR3 contains 12 residues. V lost 6 bases to trimming and J lost 2 bases, with 7 bases between them. The CDR3 loop reads CASRSGNYGYTF. DNA for the CDR3: TGTGCCAGCAGGTCGGGGAACTATGGCTACACCTTC.

A single count supports this clone. The chain has TRBV6-2 or TRBV6-3 and TRBJ1-2; 7 nucleotides align to TRBD1. The CDR3 is made up of 15 amino acids. Looked up from germline, CDR1 is MNHEY and CDR2 is SVGEGT. J lost 4 bases, V lost 2 bases, and 7 bases had no gene match. The DNA for the CDR3 is TGTGCCAGCAGTTACCGGGACAGACCGTTCTATGGCTACACCTTC. Protein: CASSYRDRPFYGYTF.